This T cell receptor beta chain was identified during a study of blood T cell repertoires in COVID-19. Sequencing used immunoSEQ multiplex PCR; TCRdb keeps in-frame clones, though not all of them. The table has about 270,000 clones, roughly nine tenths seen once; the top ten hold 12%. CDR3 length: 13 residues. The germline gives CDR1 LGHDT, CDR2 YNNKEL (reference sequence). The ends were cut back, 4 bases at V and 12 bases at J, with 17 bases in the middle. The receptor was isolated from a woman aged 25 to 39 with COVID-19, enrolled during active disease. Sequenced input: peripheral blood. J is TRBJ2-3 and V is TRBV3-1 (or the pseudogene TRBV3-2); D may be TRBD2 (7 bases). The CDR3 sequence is CASSPRGRGLQYF. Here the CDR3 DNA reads TGTGCCAGCAGCCCTCGCGGGCGGGGGCTACAGTATTTT.